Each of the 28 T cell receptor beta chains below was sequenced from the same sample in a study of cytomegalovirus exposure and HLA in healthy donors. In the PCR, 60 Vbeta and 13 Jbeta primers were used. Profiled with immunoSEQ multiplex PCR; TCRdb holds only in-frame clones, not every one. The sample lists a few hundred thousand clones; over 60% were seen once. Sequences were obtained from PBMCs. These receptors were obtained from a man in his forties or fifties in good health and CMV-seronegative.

The CDR3 DNA sequence: TGTGCCAGTAGCACCACAAGGGCCGGGAACCAGTTCTTC. Translation: CASSTTRAGNQFF. J is TRBJ2-1 and V is TRBV19; a weak D match, TRBD2 (5 bases). Germline V gene sequence: CDR1 LNHDA, CDR2 SQIVND (reference sequence). This CDR3 has 13 amino acids. Trimming stripped 6 bases from V and 13 bases from J, with 19 bases between.

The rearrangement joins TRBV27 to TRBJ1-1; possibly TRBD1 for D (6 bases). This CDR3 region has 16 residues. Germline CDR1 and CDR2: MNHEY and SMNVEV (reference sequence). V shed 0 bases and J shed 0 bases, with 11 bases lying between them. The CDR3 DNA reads TGTGCCAGCAGTTTATCTTCGACAGGAGTGAACACTGAAGCTTTCTTT. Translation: CASSLSSTGVNTEAFF.

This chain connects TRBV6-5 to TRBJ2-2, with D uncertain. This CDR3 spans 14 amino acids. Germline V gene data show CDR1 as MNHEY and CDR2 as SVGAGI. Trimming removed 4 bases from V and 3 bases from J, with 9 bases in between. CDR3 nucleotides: TGTGCCAGCAGTTTTGGCCCCGACACCGGGGAGCTGTTTTTT. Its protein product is CASSFGPDTGELFF.

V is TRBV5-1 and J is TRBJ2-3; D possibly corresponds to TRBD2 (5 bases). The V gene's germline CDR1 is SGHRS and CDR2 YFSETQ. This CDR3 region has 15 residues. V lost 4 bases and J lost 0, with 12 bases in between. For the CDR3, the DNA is TGCGCCAGCAGCAGACGCGGGCCCAGCACAGATACGCAGTATTTT. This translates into CASSRRGPSTDTQYF.

The CDR3 DNA sequence: TGTGCCAGCAGCTACGGACTAGCGGCCGGCGTGGATACGCAGTATTTT. Translating gives CASSYGLAAGVDTQYF. V and J are TRBV7-2 and TRBJ2-3, with 10 positions matching TRBD2. J lost 6 bases, V lost 4 bases, and 10 bases had no gene match. This CDR3 region has 16 residues. Germline CDR1 reads SGHTA; CDR2 reads FQGNSA.

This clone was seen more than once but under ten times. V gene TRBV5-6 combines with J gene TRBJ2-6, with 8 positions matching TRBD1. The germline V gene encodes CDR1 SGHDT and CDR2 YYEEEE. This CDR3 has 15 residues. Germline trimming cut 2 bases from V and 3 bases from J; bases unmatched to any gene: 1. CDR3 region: CASSFGTGGANVLTF. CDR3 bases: TGTGCCAGCAGCTTCGGGACAGGTGGGGCCAACGTCCTGACTTTC.

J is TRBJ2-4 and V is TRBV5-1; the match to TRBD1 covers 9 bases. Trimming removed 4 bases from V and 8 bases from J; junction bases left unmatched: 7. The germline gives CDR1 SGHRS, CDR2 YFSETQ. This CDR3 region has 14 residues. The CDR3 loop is CASSATGGRYIQYF. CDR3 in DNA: TGCGCCAGCAGCGCGACAGGGGGTCGGTACATTCAGTACTTC.

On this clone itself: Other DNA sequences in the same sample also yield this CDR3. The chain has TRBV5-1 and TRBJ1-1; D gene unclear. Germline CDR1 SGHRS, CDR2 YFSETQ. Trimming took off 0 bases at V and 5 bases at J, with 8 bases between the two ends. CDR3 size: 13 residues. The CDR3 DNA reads TGCGCCAGCAGCTTGGAGCGGGGAACTGAAGCTTTCTTT. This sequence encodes CASSLERGTEAFF.

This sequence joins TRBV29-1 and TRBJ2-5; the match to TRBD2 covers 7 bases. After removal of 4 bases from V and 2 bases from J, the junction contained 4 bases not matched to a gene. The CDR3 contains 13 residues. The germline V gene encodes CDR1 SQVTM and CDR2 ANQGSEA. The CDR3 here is CSVARGVQETQYF. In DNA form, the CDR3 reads TGCAGCGTTGCCCGGGGGGTACAAGAGACCCAGTACTTC. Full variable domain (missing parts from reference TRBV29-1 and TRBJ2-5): SAVISQKPSRDICQRGTSLTIQCQVDSQVTMMFWYRQQPGQSLTLIATANQGSEATYESGFVIDKFPISRPNLTFSTLTVSNMSPEDSSIYLCSVARGVQETQYFGPGTRLLVL.

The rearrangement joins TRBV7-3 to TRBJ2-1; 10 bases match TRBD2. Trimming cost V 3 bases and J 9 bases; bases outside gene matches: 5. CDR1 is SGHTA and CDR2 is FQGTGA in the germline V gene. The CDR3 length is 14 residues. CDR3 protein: CASSFSGGLGEQFF. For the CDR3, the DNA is TGTGCCAGCAGCTTTAGCGGGGGGTTAGGTGAGCAGTTCTTC.

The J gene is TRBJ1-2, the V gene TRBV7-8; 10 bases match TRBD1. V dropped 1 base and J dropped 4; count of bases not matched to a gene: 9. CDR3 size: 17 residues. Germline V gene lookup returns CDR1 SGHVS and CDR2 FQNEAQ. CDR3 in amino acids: CASSLGGTGQGTYGYTF. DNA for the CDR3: TGTGCCAGCAGCTTAGGTGGAACGGGACAGGGGACCTATGGCTACACCTTC.

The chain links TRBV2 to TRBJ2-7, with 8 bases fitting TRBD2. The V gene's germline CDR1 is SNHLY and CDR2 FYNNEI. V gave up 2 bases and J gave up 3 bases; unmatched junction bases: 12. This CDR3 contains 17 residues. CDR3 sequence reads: CASSEIAAGGLIYEQYF. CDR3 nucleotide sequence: TGTGCCAGCAGTGAAATTGCGGCGGGAGGCCTCATCTACGAGCAGTACTTC.

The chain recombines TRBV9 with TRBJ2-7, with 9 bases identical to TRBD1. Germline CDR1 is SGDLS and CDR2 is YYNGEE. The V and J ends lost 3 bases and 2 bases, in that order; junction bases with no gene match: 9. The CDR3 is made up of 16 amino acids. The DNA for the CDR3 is TGTGCCAGCAGCGGGAGGACAGGGGAGATACCCTACGAGCAGTACTTC. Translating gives CASSGRTGEIPYEQYF.

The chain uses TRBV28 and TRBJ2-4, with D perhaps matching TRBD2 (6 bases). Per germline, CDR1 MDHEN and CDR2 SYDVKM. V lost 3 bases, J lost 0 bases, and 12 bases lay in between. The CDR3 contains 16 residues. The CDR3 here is CASSFWTGVAKNIQYF. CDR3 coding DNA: TGTGCCAGCAGTTTTTGGACGGGAGTAGCCAAAAACATTCAGTACTTC.

The DNA for the CDR3 is TGTGCCAGCAGCTTGGGACAGGGGGCGGCCTACAATGAGCAGTTCTTC. Residues: CASSLGQGAAYNEQFF. The chain is built from TRBV5-4 and TRBJ2-1; 10 bases map to TRBD1. This CDR3 has 16 residues. V lost 0 bases to trimming and J lost 2 bases; unmatched junction nucleotides: 2. Looked up from germline, CDR1 is SGHNT and CDR2 is YYREEE (reference sequence).

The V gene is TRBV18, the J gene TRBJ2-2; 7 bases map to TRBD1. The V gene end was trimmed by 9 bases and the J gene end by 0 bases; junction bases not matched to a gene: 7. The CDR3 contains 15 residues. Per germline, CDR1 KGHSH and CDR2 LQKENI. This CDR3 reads CASQGVPTNTGELFF. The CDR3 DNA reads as TGTGCCAGTCAGGGGGTCCCGACGAACACCGGGGAGCTGTTTTTT.

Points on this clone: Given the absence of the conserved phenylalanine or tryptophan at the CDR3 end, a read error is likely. The CDR3: CASSSPYLSGANVLTL. CDR3 DNA: TGTGCCAGCAGTTCGCCCTACCTCTCTGGGGCCAACGTCCTGACTCTC. The gene calls are TRBV28 and TRBJ2-6; D remains ambiguous. This CDR3 is built from 16 residues. Germline V lookup: CDR1 MDHEN, CDR2 SYDVKM. Deletions cut 4 bases from V and 0 bases from J, with 10 bases between.

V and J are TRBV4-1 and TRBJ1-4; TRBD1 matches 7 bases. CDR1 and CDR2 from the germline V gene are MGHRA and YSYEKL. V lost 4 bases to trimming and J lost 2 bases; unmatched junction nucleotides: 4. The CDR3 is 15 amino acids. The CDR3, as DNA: TGCGCCAGCAGCCTCCCGACAGGGACTAATGAAAAACTGTTTTTT. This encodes CASSLPTGTNEKLFF.

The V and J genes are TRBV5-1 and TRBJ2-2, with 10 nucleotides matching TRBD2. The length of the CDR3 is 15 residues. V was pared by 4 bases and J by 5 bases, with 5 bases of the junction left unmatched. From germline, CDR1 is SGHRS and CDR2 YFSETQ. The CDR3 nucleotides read TGCGCCAGCAGCGCCGGGACTAGCGCGACCGGGGAGCTGTTTTTT. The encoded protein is CASSAGTSATGELFF.

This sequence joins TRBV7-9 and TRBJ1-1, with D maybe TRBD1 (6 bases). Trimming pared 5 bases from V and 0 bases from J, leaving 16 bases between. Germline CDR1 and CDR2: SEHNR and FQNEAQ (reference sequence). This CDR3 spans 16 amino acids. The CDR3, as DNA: TGTGCCAGCAGCCCGGCGGGTCAGGGGATGAACACTGAAGCTTTCTTT. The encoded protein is CASSPAGQGMNTEAFF.

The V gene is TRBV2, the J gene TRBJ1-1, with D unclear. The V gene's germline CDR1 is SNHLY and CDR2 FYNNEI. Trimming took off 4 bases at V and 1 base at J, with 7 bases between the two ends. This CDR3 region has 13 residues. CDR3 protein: CASSVQKNTEAFF. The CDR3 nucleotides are TGTGCCAGCAGTGTACAGAAGAACACTGAAGCTTTCTTT. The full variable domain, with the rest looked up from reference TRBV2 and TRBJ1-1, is EPEVTQTPSHQVTQMGQEVILRCVPISNHLYFYWYRQILGQKVEFLVSFYNNEISEKSEIFDDQFSVERPDGSNFTLKIRSTKLEDSAMYFCASSVQKNTEAFFGQGTRLTVV.

The CDR3 DNA sequence: TGTGCCAGCAGCTTCGCCCTGGTGGGGGGAGTGGATGAGCAGTTCTTC. As protein: CASSFALVGGVDEQFF. This chain connects TRBV11-2 to TRBJ2-1; possibly TRBD2 for D (6 bases). The CDR3 is 16 residues long. Trimming shortened V by 3 bases and J by 8 bases, and 20 bases separated the two germline ends. Germline CDR1 and CDR2: SGHAT and FQNNGV.

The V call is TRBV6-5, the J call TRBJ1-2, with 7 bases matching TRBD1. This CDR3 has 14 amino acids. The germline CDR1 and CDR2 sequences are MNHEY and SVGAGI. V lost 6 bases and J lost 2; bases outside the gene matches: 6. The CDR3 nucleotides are TGTGCCAGCAGCTCCGGGACAGACAACTATGGCTACACCTTC. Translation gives CASSSGTDNYGYTF.

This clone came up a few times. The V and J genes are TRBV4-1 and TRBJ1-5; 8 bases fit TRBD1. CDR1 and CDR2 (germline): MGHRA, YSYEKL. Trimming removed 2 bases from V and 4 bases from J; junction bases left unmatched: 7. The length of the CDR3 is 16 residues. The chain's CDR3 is CASSQLGQGGNQPQHF. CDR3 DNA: TGCGCCAGCAGCCAACTAGGACAGGGAGGAAATCAGCCCCAGCATTTT.

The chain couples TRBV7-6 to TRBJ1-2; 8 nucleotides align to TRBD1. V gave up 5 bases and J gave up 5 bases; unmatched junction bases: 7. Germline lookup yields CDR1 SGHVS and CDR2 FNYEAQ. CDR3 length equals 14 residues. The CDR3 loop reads CASSPTGDGYGYTF. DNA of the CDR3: TGTGCCAGCAGCCCGACAGGGGATGGGTATGGCTACACCTTC.

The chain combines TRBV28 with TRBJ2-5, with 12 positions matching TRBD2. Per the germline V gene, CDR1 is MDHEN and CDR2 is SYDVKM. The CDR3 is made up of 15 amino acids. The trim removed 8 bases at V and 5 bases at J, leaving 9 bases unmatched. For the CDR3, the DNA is TGTGCCAGCGGTCTCTGGACTAGCGGGATGGAGACCCAGTACTTC. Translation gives CASGLWTSGMETQYF.

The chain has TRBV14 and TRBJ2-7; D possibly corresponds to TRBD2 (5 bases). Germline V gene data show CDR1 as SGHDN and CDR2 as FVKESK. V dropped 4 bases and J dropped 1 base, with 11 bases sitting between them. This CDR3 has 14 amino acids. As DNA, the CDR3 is TGTGCCAGCAGCCCTTTGGGAGTATCCTACGAGCAGTACTTC. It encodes CASSPLGVSYEQYF.

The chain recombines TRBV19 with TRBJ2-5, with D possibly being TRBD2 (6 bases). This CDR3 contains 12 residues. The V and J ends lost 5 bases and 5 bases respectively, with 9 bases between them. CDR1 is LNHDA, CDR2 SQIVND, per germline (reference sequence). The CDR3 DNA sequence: TGTGCCAGTAGTGGGGGGTGGGAGACCCAGTACTTC. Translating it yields CASSGGWETQYF.